Shown below are 14 T cell receptor beta chains from a single sample sequenced in a study of T cell responses to AZD1222 COVID-19 vaccine. Using immunoSEQ multiplex PCR, the repertoire was profiled, and TCRdb retains in-frame clones only, with some absent. Altogether about 140,000 clones are present, 85% to 95% being singletons, with the ten largest covering 9% to 15%. The starting material was peripheral blood, obtained after recovery from COVID-19. The receptors were gathered from an adult who had recovered from COVID-19.

The chain links TRBV6-4 to TRBJ2-2; D ambiguous. Trimming removed 7 bases from V and 6 bases from J, with 15 bases in between. Germline CDR1 is MRHNA and CDR2 is SNTAGT. The length of the CDR3 is 14 residues. CDR3 sequence reads: CASTIQPGSGELFF. The DNA of the CDR3 is TGTGCCAGCACCATACAACCGGGCTCCGGGGAGCTGTTTTTT.

This chain connects TRBV6-6 to TRBJ2-1, with 7 bases fitting TRBD2. Germline V lookup: CDR1 MNHNY, CDR2 SVGAGI (reference sequence). The ends lost 0 bases at V and 10 bases at J; junction bases unmatched: 6. CDR3 length: 14 amino acids. CDR3 sequence (DNA): TGTGCCAGCAGTTACTCCGGGACTATCCCCGAGCAGTTCTTC. Its protein is CASSYSGTIPEQFF.

This chain joins TRBV24-1 and TRBJ1-5; 10 bases are a match to TRBD1. Germline CDR1 and CDR2: KGHDR and SFDVKD. V lost 4 bases, J lost 3 bases, and 5 bases stayed unmatched. The CDR3 runs to 16 residues. The CDR3 coding sequence is TGTGCCACCAGTGACTCGGACAGGGGGGCCAATCAGCCCCAGCATTTT. Translation: CATSDSDRGANQPQHF.

In DNA form, the CDR3 reads TGTGCCAGCAGACCCGACAGGGTAACTAATGAAAAACTGTTTTTT. Translated, it gives CASRPDRVTNEKLFF. The chain uses TRBV6-6 and TRBJ1-4, with 7 bases that match TRBD1. Looked up from germline, CDR1 is MNHNY and CDR2 is SVGAGI (reference sequence). The CDR3 loop spans 15 amino acids. Trimming at V came to 6 bases and at J to 1 base, leaving 5 bases not matched to a gene.

The chain recombines TRBV6-2 or TRBV6-3 with TRBJ2-1; 8 bases map to TRBD2. Germline trimming cut 2 bases from V and 3 bases from J; bases unmatched to any gene: 3. Germline V gives CDR1 MNHEY, CDR2 SVGEGT. The CDR3 covers 15 residues. This CDR3 reads CASSYKGLDYNEQFF. CDR3 DNA: TGTGCCAGCAGTTACAAGGGACTAGACTACAATGAGCAGTTCTTC.

V is TRBV6-5 and J is TRBJ2-7, with D possibly matching TRBD1 (6 bases). This CDR3 is built from 13 residues. CDR1 is MNHEY, CDR2 SVGAGI, per germline. V was trimmed by 7 bases and J by 5 bases, leaving 15 bases between them. The CDR3 sequence is CASKRWAGDEQYF. The CDR3 nucleotides read TGTGCCAGCAAAAGGTGGGCAGGGGACGAGCAGTACTTC.

The chain joins TRBV27 to TRBJ2-2; 7 nucleotides match TRBD1. V shed 2 bases and J 3 bases; nucleotides not matched to a gene: 6. Germline lookup yields CDR1 MNHEY and CDR2 SMNVEV (reference sequence). The CDR3 is made up of 16 amino acids. The CDR3 DNA is TGTGCCAGCAGTTTAATCGTAGGGACAGACACCGGGGAGCTGTTTTTT. Protein sequence: CASSLIVGTDTGELFF.

The chain is built from TRBV11-2 and TRBJ2-3; 11 nucleotides align to TRBD2. This CDR3 has 16 residues. In germline, CDR1 is SGHAT, CDR2 FQNNGV. V lost 4 bases, J lost 1 base, and 4 bases stayed unmatched. CDR3 DNA: TGTGCCAGCAGCTCCTATAGCGGGGGGGGCACAGATACGCAGTATTTT. As protein: CASSSYSGGGTDTQYF. Full variable domain (rest looked up from reference TRBV11-2 and TRBJ2-3): EAGVAQSPRYKIIEKRQSVAFWCNPISGHATLYWYQQILGQGPKLLIQFQNNGVVDDSQLPKDRFSAERLKGVDSTLKIQPAKLEDSAVYLCASSSYSGGGTDTQYFGPGTRLTVL.

CDR3 sequence (DNA): TGTGCCAGCAGCTTTCAGACCCCTAGCACAGATACGCAGTATTTT. This sequence encodes CASSFQTPSTDTQYF. This chain uses TRBV7-9 with TRBJ2-3, with D hard to call. From germline, CDR1 is SEHNR and CDR2 FQNEAQ (reference sequence). V lost 3 bases to trimming and J lost 0 bases, with 10 bases between them. The CDR3 sequence is 15 residues long.

The gene calls are TRBV4-1 and TRBJ2-7; either TRBD1 or TRBD2 may supply D (6 bases each). The CDR3 has 15 amino acids. The germline gives CDR1 MGHRA, CDR2 YSYEKL. V lost 4 bases, J lost 7 bases, and 20 bases lay in between. The CDR3 nucleotides read TGCGCCAGCAGCCGTTCCTTGGCCGGGGGCGTGGAGCAGTACTTC. Translation: CASSRSLAGGVEQYF.

The chain employs TRBV28 and TRBJ1-6; 9 bases match TRBD1. Germline assignment: CDR1 MDHEN and CDR2 SYDVKM. Trimming at V came to 10 bases and at J to 4 bases, leaving 8 bases not matched to a gene. The CDR3 spans 15 residues. As DNA, the CDR3 is TGTGCCATCAGAGGGACAGGGCATTATAATTCACCCCTCCACTTT. Translated: CAIRGTGHYNSPLHF.

The CDR3 DNA follows: TGTGCCAGCTCACCATATAGGACAGGGGTTTTTTCACCCCTCCACTTT. The encoded protein is CASSPYRTGVFSPLHF. The V gene is TRBV18, the J gene TRBJ1-6; 9 bases are shared with TRBD1. Germline trimming cut 2 bases from V and 9 bases from J; bases unmatched to any gene: 8. CDR3 length: 16 amino acids. From germline, CDR1 is KGHSH and CDR2 LQKENI.

This clone was picked up one time. The V call is TRBV12-5, the J call TRBJ2-4, with D tentatively TRBD1 (5 bases). The CDR3 loop spans 16 amino acids. V was shortened by 7 bases and J by 2 bases, with 18 bases between the two germline ends. The germline gives CDR1 LGHNT, CDR2 FRNRAP. CDR3 protein: CASETKQGLSKNIQYF. CDR3 coding DNA: TGTGCTAGTGAAACCAAGCAGGGTCTATCCAAAAACATTCAGTACTTC. Variable domain in full (rest from reference TRBV12-5 and TRBJ2-4): DARVTQTPRHKVTEMGQEVTMRCQPILGHNTVFWYRQTMMQGLELLAYFRNRAPLDDSGMPKDRFSAEMPDATLATLKIQPSEPRDSAVYFCASETKQGLSKNIQYFGAGTRLSVL.

The chain recombines TRBV2 with TRBJ1-6; no reliable D call. The CDR3 covers 13 residues. CDR1 and CDR2 (germline): SNHLY, FYNNEI. Between the trimmed V and J ends, which lost 6 bases and 8 bases, there was a span of 11 bases. The CDR3, as DNA: TGTGCCAGCAGCCTTCTTGAAGATTCACCCCTCCACTTT. Encoded protein: CASSLLEDSPLHF.